The rows below give T cell receptor beta chains drawn from one sample of a study of cytomegalovirus exposure and HLA in healthy donors. The table came from immunoSEQ multiplex PCR; TCRdb's copy has only in-frame clones and leaves some out. The sample records roughly 190,000 clones, 80% to 85% being singletons. The sequenced sample consisted of PBMCs. Source of these receptors: a man aged 35 to 55 in good health and CMV-seropositive. Each CDR3 is given with its conserved first and last residue. A D gene is named only where the DNA matches it firmly. The size field is filled for only some rows; it gives once, few, many or a size class.

length,J,V,size,D,CDR3,DNA
16,TRBJ1-1,TRBV7-9,few,NA,CASSLARDSWGTEAFF,TGTGCCAGCAGCTTAGCGCGAGACAGTTGGGGCACTGAAGCTTTCTTT
15,TRBJ2-1,TRBV7-3,NA,NA,CASSLMGGTYNEQFF,TGTGCCAGCAGCTTAATGGGGGGAACCTACAATGAGCAGTTCTTC
16,TRBJ2-7,TRBV7-7,few,TRBD2,CASSLGPGAGSSEQYF,TGTGCTAGCAGCTTAGGTCCCGGAGCGGGATCCAGCGAGCAGTACTTC
12,TRBJ2-3,TRBV13,NA,NA,CASGGGADTQYF,TGTGCCAGCGGCGGAGGGGCAGATACGCAGTATTTT
16,TRBJ2-5,TRBV5-4,few,TRBD2,CASSSRGLAGAETQYF,TGTGCCAGCAGCTCGAGAGGGCTAGCGGGGGCAGAGACCCAGTACTTC
15,TRBJ2-7,TRBV28,NA,NA,CATGSPREGAYEQYF,TGTGCCACCGGCTCCCCGCGCGAGGGGGCCTACGAGCAGTACTTC
20,TRBJ2-5,TRBV5-1,NA,TRBD2,CASSLTSRTSGGPYQETQYF,TGCGCCAGCAGCTTGACATCTAGGACTAGCGGGGGGCCGTACCAAGAGACCCAGTACTTC
12,TRBJ2-5,TRBV6-5,once,NA,CASSADHWTQYF,TGTGCCAGCAGTGCGGATCACTGGACCCAGTACTTC
16,TRBJ1-5,TRBV18,once,NA,CASSSMDSLGNQPQHF,TGTGCCAGCTCCTCCATGGACAGTCTCGGCAATCAGCCCCAGCATTTT
15,TRBJ2-7,TRBV7-2,once,TRBD1,CASSFSGTVSYEQYF,TGTGCCAGCAGCTTTTCCGGGACAGTCTCCTACGAGCAGTACTTC
13,TRBJ1-3,TRBV10-3,NA,NA,CAIKHSSGNTIYF,TGTGCCATCAAGCACAGCTCTGGAAACACCATATATTTT
13,TRBJ2-7,TRBV29-1,NA,NA,CSVLPAADDEQYF,TGCAGCGTACTCCCTGCGGCCGACGACGAGCAGTACTTC
17,TRBJ1-4,TRBV19,NA,NA,CASTNPEGWQGAEKLFF,TGTGCCAGTACCAACCCGGAGGGATGGCAGGGAGCCGAAAAACTGTTTTTT